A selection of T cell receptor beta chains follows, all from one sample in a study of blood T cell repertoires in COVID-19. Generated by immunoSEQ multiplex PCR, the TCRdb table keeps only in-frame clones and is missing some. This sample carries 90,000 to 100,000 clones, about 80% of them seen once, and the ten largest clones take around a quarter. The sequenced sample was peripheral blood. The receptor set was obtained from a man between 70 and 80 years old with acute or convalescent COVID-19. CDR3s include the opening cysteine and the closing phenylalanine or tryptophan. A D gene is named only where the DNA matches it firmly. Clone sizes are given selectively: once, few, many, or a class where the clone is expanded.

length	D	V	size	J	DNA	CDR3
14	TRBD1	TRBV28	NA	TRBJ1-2	TGTGCCAGCAGGCTCGGACAGGGGGCTGGTGGCTACACCTTC	CASRLGQGAGGYTF
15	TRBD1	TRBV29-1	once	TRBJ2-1	TGCAGCGTCCGACCGGGGACAGGGGTAGTTGATGAGCAGTTCTTC	CSVRPGTGVVDEQFF
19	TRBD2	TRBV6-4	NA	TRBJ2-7	TGTGCCAGCAGCACCCCCTCGCGGGAGATGGGGCAAAGCTCCTACGAGCAGTACTTC	CASSTPSREMGQSSYEQYF
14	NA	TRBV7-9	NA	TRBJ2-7	TGTGCCAGCAGCCCTGACAGGTTCAAGAACGAGCAGTACTTC	CASSPDRFKNEQYF
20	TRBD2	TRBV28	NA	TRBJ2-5	TGTGCCAGCAGTCTGCCCTACTGGACTAGCGGGAGGAGGGTAGAAGAGACCCAGTACTTC	CASSLPYWTSGRRVEETQYF
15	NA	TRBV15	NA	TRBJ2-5	TGTGCCACCAGCAGAGATGCTACAGGTCAAGAGACCCAGTACTTC	CATSRDATGQETQYF
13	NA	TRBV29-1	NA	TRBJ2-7	TGCAGCGTTGGGAACGAACAGGGTTACGAGCAGTACTTC	CSVGNEQGYEQYF
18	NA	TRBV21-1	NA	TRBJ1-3	TGTGCCAGCAGCAAAAGCCGCCCGGGACAGGGTTTTGGAAACACCATATATTTT	CASSKSRPGQGFGNTIYF
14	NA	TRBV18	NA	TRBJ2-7	TGTGCCAGCTCACCACCGGCTGGCCCATACGAGCAGTACTTC	CASSPPAGPYEQYF
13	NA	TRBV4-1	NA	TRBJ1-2	TGCGCCAGCAGCTCCAGGTCAGGGGACGGCTACACCTTC	CASSSRSGDGYTF
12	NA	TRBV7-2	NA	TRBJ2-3	TGTGCCAGCAGCCCGTACACAGATACGCAGTATTTT	CASSPYTDTQYF
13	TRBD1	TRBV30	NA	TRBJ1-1	TGTGCCTGGAGTAGACAGGGATATACTGAAGCTTTCTTT	CAWSRQGYTEAFF
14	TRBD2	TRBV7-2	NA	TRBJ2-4	TGTGCCAGCAGCTTAGTTCTTAGCGGGAACATTCAGTACTTC	CASSLVLSGNIQYF
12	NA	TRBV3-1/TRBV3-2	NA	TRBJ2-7	TGTGCAATCAGCGAGTGTTACTACGAGCAGTACTTC	CAISECYYEQYF
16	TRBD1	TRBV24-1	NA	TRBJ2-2	TGTGCCACCAGTGATTGGGACAGGGGAGGGGCCGGGGAGCTGTTTTTT	CATSDWDRGGAGELFF
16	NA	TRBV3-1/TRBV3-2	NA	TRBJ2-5	TGTGCCAGCAGCCTACCGAAAACAGGGATACAAGAGACCCAGTACTTC	CASSLPKTGIQETQYF
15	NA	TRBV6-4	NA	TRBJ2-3	TGTGCCAGCAGTGAATTGGGGACTGGGACAGATACGCAGTATTTT	CASSELGTGTDTQYF
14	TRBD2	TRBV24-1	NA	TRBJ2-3	TGTGCCACCACAGGGACGGGGGGACCAGATACGCAGTATTTT	CATTGTGGPDTQYF
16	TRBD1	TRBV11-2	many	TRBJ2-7	TGTGCCAGCAGCTTACTGCGGACAGGGGCCTCCTACGAGCAGTACTTC	CASSLLRTGASYEQYF
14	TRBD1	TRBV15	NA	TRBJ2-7	TGTGCCACCAGCAGAGATCAGGGGGTCTACGAGCAGTACTTC	CATSRDQGVYEQYF
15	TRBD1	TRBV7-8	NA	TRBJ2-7	TGTGCCAGCAGCAAGACAGGGCCGGAGATCCACGAGCAGTACTTC	CASSKTGPEIHEQYF
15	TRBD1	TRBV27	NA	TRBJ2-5	TGTGCCAGCAGCCCTGGACAGGGCGACGTGGAGACCCAGTACTTC	CASSPGQGDVETQYF
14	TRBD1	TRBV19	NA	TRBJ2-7	TGTGCCAGTAGTATCGGAGACAGGGCTGACGAGCAGTACTTC	CASSIGDRADEQYF
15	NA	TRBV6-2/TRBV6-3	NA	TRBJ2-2	TGTGCCAGCAGTTTCGAACATCCGAACACCGGGGAGCTGTTTTTT	CASSFEHPNTGELFF
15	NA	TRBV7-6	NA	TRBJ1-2	TGTGCCAGCAGCTTAGACCCGCAGGTCAACTATGGCTACACCTTC	CASSLDPQVNYGYTF
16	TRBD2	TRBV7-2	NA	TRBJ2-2	TGTGCCAGCAGCCCCGCCCTAGCGGATAACACCGGGGAGCTGTTTTTT	CASSPALADNTGELFF
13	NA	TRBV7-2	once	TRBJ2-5	TGTGCCAGCAGCTTAGAACCGGAGGAGACCCAGTACTTC	CASSLEPEETQYF
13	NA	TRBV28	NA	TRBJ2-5	TGTGCCAGCAGAGGAGGGCCTAGAGAGACCCAGTACTTC	CASRGGPRETQYF
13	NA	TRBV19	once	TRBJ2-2	TGTGCCAGCCATCCTCGCCGGGACGGGGAGCTGTTTTTT	CASHPRRDGELFF
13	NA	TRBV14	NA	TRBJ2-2	TGTGCCAGCAGCCCACAGGGAATCGGGGAGCTGTTTTTT	CASSPQGIGELFF
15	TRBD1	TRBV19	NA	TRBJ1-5	TGTGCCAGTACCTGGACAGGGCCAAGCAATCAGCCCCAGCATTTT	CASTWTGPSNQPQHF
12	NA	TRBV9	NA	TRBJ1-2	TGTGCCAGCAGCGCGGACTTCTATGGCTACACCTTC	CASSADFYGYTF
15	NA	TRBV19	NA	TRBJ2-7	TGTGCCAGTAGTGGGGGTAGCGGATACTCCTACGAGCAGTACTTC	CASSGGSGYSYEQYF
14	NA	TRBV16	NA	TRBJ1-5	TGTGCCAGCAGCCAATCGGGGGGAGGTCTGCCCCAGCATTTT	CASSQSGGGLPQHF
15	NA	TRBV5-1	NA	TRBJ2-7	TGCGCCAGCAGCTTGACCAGGGCCCTCTCCTACGAGCAGTACTTC	CASSLTRALSYEQYF
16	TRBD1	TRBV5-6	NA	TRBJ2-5	TGTGCCAGCAGGCCGGAGGAGGACAGGGGAGTGGAGACCCAGTACTTC	CASRPEEDRGVETQYF
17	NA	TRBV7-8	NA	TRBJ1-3	TGTGCCAGCAGCTTAGCGGCGGGAGGAGCTGCTGGAAACACCATATATTTT	CASSLAAGGAAGNTIYF
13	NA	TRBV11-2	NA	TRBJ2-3	TGTGCCAGCAGCTCGGGACTCCCAGATACGCAGTATTTT	CASSSGLPDTQYF
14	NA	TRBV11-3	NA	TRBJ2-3	TGTGCCAGCAGTCCGGCGAGGGCCACAGATACGCAGTATTTT	CASSPARATDTQYF
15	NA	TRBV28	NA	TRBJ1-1	TGTGCCAGCAGTTCCCCTTTCCAGGGTCGTACTGAAGCTTTCTTT	CASSSPFQGRTEAFF
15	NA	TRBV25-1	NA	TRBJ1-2	TGTGCCAGCAGTGAAAGGGACAATTCTAACTATGGCTACACCTTC	CASSERDNSNYGYTF
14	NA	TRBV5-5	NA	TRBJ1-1	TGTGCCAGCAGCCCGAGGACAATGAACACTGAAGCTTTCTTT	CASSPRTMNTEAFF
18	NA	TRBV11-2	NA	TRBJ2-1	TGTGCCAGCAGCTTAGATATAGGGGGAGAGGCCACCTACAATGAGCAGTTCTTC	CASSLDIGGEATYNEQFF
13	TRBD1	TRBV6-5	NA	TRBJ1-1	TGTGCCAGCAGTCGACAGGGAAGGAGGGAAGCTTTCTTT	CASSRQGRREAFF
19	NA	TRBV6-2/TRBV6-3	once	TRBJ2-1	TGTGCCAGCAGTTACTCTGGTCAGGAGGGTCCGAGGTCCTACAATGAGCAGTTCTTC	CASSYSGQEGPRSYNEQFF
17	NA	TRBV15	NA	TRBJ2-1	TGTGCCACCAGCAGAGATTCAAGCGGGCGAGGGAACAATGAGCAGTTCTTC	CATSRDSSGRGNNEQFF
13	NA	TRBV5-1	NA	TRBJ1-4	TGCGCCAGCAGCTTGGGGGAGAATGAAAAACTGTTTTTT	CASSLGENEKLFF
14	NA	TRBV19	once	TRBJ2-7	TGTGCCAGTAGTATTATAACCGGTTCCTACGAGCAGTACTTC	CASSIITGSYEQYF
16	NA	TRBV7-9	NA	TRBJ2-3	TGTGCCAGCAGCTTAACTGGGGCTTTAAGCACAGATACGCAGTATTTT	CASSLTGALSTDTQYF
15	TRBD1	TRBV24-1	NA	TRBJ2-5	TGTGCCACCAGTGAGACGCAGGGGGCCGGGGAGACCCAGTACTTC	CATSETQGAGETQYF
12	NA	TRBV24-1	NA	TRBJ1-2	TGTGCCACCAGTGCGGGGAACTATGGCTACACCTTC	CATSAGNYGYTF
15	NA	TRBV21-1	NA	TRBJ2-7	TGTGCCAGCAGGCCCCGCCGTCCCAATCGGTACGAGCAGTACTTC	CASRPRRPNRYEQYF
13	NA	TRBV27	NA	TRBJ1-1	TGTGCCAGCACCCTAAGGTCGGGCACTGAAGCTTTCTTT	CASTLRSGTEAFF
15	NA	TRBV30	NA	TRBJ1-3	TGTGCCTGGAGTATAGGCGGGGCCTCTGGAAACACCATATATTTT	CAWSIGGASGNTIYF
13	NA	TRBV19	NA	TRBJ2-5	TGTGCCAGTAGTATAGTCGTACAAGAGACCCAGTACTTC	CASSIVVQETQYF